This entry lists 9 T cell receptor beta chains sequenced from one sample in a study of CD8+ T cells in alopecia areata. Investigators isolated RNA and reverse transcribed it into cDNA to act as the sequencing template. Assay: immunoSEQ multiplex PCR; the TCRdb copy retains only in-frame clones and omits some. The sample counts around 100,000 clones, none seen once; the ten largest own about 20%. The material sequenced was lesional skin. The receptors come from a C3H/HeJ mouse with alopecia areata. The MHC haplotype of this mouse line is H2-k.

As to this clone: Gene names are the mouse ones. With the read ending 4 residues before the CDR3 end, the germline J gene is used to fill in that end. This chain links TRBV13-3 with TRBJ1-1; perhaps TRBD1 as D (6 bases). Looked up from germline, CDR1 is NNHDY and CDR2 is SYVADS. Trimming pared 3 bases from V and 0 bases from J, leaving 9 bases between. This CDR3 spans 14 amino acids. Here the CDR3 reads CASSGGGPNTEVFF. The part of the CDR3 DNA that was read is TGTGCCAGCAGTGGAGGGGGACCAAACACA.

As to this clone: Germline and genes: mouse. The missing CDR3 end, 4 residues past where the read stops, is filled in from the germline J gene. The chain combines TRBV13-2 with TRBJ2-3, with 11 bases identical to TRBD1. Unmatched junction bases numbered 2, after V lost 3 bases and J lost 2 bases. The CDR3 sequence is 15 residues long. CDR1 is NNHNN, CDR2 SYGAGS, per germline (reference sequence). CDR3 residues: CASGGTGGDAETLYF. The sequenced CDR3 bases are TGTGCCAGCGGTGGGACAGGGGGCGATGCAGAA.

In regard to this clone: Mouse gene names and germline throughout. The CDR3 goes on 4 residues after the read ends, and that part is filled in from the germline J gene. V is TRBV19 and J is TRBJ2-1, with TRBD1 identical over 7 bases. The germline CDR1 and CDR2 sequences are FNHDT and SITEND (reference sequence). The CDR3 has 13 amino acids. The part of the CDR3 DNA that was read is TGTGCCAGCAGTCGACAGGGCGGCGCT. Its protein product is CASSRQGGA. The CDR3 in its entirety is CASSRQGGAEQFF.

In regard to this clone: The gene names given are mouse names. Read sequence stops 4 residues before the CDR3 end, and the germline J gene provides the missing end. This sequence joins TRBV13-1 and TRBJ1-4; 9 nucleotides match TRBD1. Looked up from germline, CDR1 is NSHNY and CDR2 is SYGAGN. The CDR3 loop spans 14 amino acids. CDR3 bases read: TGTGCCAGCAGTGAGACAGGGGGGGGCGAA. It encodes CASSETGGGE. The entire CDR3 protein reads CASSETGGGERLFF.

On this clone itself: These gene names are mouse names. Sequencing ends 4 residues short of the CDR3 end; the germline J gene provides the rest. The genes are TRBV19 and TRBJ1-1; 9 nucleotides line up with TRBD1. V gave up 4 bases and J gave up 1 base; unmatched junction bases: 5. CDR3 size: 15 residues. The germline gives CDR1 FNHDT, CDR2 SITEND (reference sequence). The CDR3 DNA, read in part, is TGTGCCAGCAGTCCGGACAGGGGCGAAAACACA. Translated: CASSPDRGENT. The full CDR3 reads CASSPDRGENTEVFF.

This clone was counted many times. Mouse germline and gene names are used. Read data end 4 residues before the CDR3 end; the end is taken from the germline J gene. V is TRBV13-3 and J is TRBJ2-1; 12 positions match TRBD2. The CDR3 covers 17 residues. Per the germline V gene, CDR1 is NNHDY and CDR2 is SYVADS. CDR3 protein: CASSGSTGGARGAEQFF. The DNA read from the CDR3 is TGTGCCAGCAGTGGTTCGACTGGGGGGGCGCGAGGGGCT.

This clone was seen many times. Gene names follow the mouse nomenclature. The read is 4 residues too short to cover the CDR3 end, so that end is filled in from the germline J gene. This sequence joins TRBV17 and TRBJ2-7; the D is unclear. The germline CDR1 and CDR2 sequences are MNHDT and YYDKIL. The CDR3 length is 11 residues. V lost 11 bases and J lost 0, with 8 bases in between. The covered CDR3 bases are TGTGCTTCAGGAGACTCCTAT. Amino acids: CASGDSY. The CDR3, in full, reads CASGDSYEQYF.

Concerning this clone: Mouse names are used for the genes. Coverage ceases 4 residues before the CDR3 finishes, and the germline J gene fills in the end. The rearrangement joins TRBV16 to TRBJ1-2, with D tentatively TRBD1 (6 bases). Germline CDR1 is SGHSA and CDR2 is FRNQAP. The CDR3 covers 15 residues. The CDR3 sequence is CASSLAGGALIDYTF. Partial CDR3 DNA: TGTGCAAGCAGCTTAGCTGGGGGGGCGCTGATC.

Regarding this clone: Gene names refer to mouse genes. The CDR3 end lies 4 residues beyond the end of the read and is filled in from the germline J gene. V and J are TRBV1 and TRBJ2-3; TRBD2 matches at 7 bases. This CDR3 has 16 amino acids. The V and J ends lost 0 bases and 2 bases, in that order; junction bases with no gene match: 5. The germline gives CDR1 NSQYPW, CDR2 LRSPGD (reference sequence). The covered CDR3 bases are TGCACCTGCAGTGCAGAGTTGGGGGGTATTGCAGAA. Protein: CTCSAELGGIAE. The entire CDR3 is CTCSAELGGIAETLYF.